These T cell receptor beta chains were read from a single sample in a study of cytomegalovirus exposure and HLA in healthy donors. TCRdb keeps only in-frame clones here, not all; method: immunoSEQ multiplex PCR. The data contain some 51,000 clones, approximately 71% of them singletons. The specimen sequenced was PBMCs. The receptors originated from a man aged 35 to 55 in good health and CMV-seropositive. Both conserved end residues are part of each CDR3. D genes are given only for firm matches. The size entry is marked missing in some rows and otherwise reads once, few, many or a size class.

TRBJ2-5 TRBV19 - TRBD1 CASRQTGAVGETQYF TGTGCCAGTAGACAGACAGGGGCGGTTGGAGAGACCCAGTACTTC
TRBJ1-2 TRBV4-1 - - CASSQEVAGGYTF TGCGCCAGCAGCCAAGAGGTAGCTGGGGGCTACACCTTC
TRBJ1-4 TRBV18 - TRBD1 CASSPRGQPNEKLFF TGTGCCAGCTCACCACGGGGACAGCCGAATGAAAAACTGTTTTTT
TRBJ1-5 TRBV9 - TRBD1 CASSAPGQGNQPQHF TGTGCCAGCAGCGCCCCGGGACAGGGCAATCAGCCCCAGCATTTT
TRBJ1-6 TRBV18 - TRBD1 CASSLFGTGDNSPLHF TGTGCCAGCTCGCTATTCGGGACAGGGGATAATTCACCCCTCCACTTT
TRBJ2-7 TRBV4-2 once - CASTQGLGTYEQYF TGTGCCAGCACCCAGGGACTGGGTACCTACGAGCAGTACTTC
TRBJ2-7 TRBV11-1 - TRBD1 CASSHAGDRGVWRYEQYF TGTGCCAGCAGCCATGCCGGGGACAGGGGTGTTTGGCGCTACGAGCAGTACTTC
TRBJ1-2 TRBV6-1 - - CASRSDSWGYTF TGTGCCAGCAGGTCGGACAGCTGGGGCTACACCTTC
TRBJ2-2 TRBV9 - TRBD1 CASSARQGADTGELFF TGTGCCAGCAGCGCGCGACAGGGGGCGGACACCGGGGAGCTGTTTTTT
TRBJ2-3 TRBV4-2 once TRBD1 CASSTRQGLDTQYF TGTGCCAGCAGCACACGACAGGGATTGGATACGCAGTATTTT
TRBJ1-1 TRBV5-1 - TRBD1 CASSLTGADTEAFF TGCGCCAGCAGCTTGACAGGGGCGGACACTGAAGCTTTCTTT
TRBJ2-2 TRBV5-1 - - CASSLIQGDTGELFF TGCGCCAGCAGCTTGATACAGGGTGACACCGGGGAGCTGTTTTTT
TRBJ2-1 TRBV6-5 - - CASSYPPVNEQFF TGTGCCAGCAGTTACCCTCCAGTCAATGAGCAGTTCTTC
TRBJ1-1 TRBV5-1 - TRBD1 CASSFGTENTEAFF TGCGCCAGCAGCTTCGGGACAGAGAACACTGAAGCTTTCTTT
TRBJ2-7 TRBV5-6 few - CASSGGGSPYEQYF TGTGCCAGCAGCGGAGGAGGATCCCCCTACGAGCAGTACTTC
TRBJ2-7 TRBV7-9 - - CASSLGYRVYEQYF TGTGCCAGCAGCTTAGGGTACAGAGTGTACGAGCAGTACTTC
TRBJ1-6 TRBV7-9 - TRBD1 CASSSGQGFYNSPLHF TGTGCCAGCAGCTCTGGACAGGGGTTCTATAATTCACCCCTCCACTTT
TRBJ1-5 TRBV7-6 few - CASSSTGRQPQHF TGTGCCAGCAGCTCTACAGGGCGTCAGCCCCAGCATTTT
TRBJ2-7 TRBV30 - - CAWSFGGHYEQYF TGTGCCTGGAGCTTCGGGGGGCACTACGAGCAGTACTTC
TRBJ2-2 TRBV6-5 - - CASSYSDRISAGELFF TGTGCCAGCAGTTACTCCGACAGGATCTCGGCCGGGGAGCTGTTTTTT
TRBJ1-1 TRBV30 - TRBD1 CAWRTGGGTVTEAFF TGTGCCTGGAGGACAGGGGGCGGTACAGTCACTGAAGCTTTCTTT
TRBJ2-6 TRBV30 - - CAWRRGRVASGANVLTF TGTGCCTGGAGGCGAGGCAGGGTAGCATCTGGGGCCAACGTCCTGACTTTC
TRBJ1-6 TRBV2 once - CASSDLSSYNSPLHF TGTGCCAGCAGTGACCTGAGCTCCTATAATTCACCCCTCCACTTT
TRBJ1-1 TRBV6-5 - TRBD1 CASSGSGTGLSEAFF TGTGCCAGCAGCGGATCCGGGACAGGGCTTTCTGAAGCTTTCTTT
TRBJ1-2 TRBV6-5 - TRBD1 CASSLDRGLDGYTF TGTGCCAGCAGCTTGGACAGGGGGCTGGATGGCTACACCTTC
TRBJ2-3 TRBV10-2 - TRBD2 CASSSGGPADTQYF TGCGCCAGCAGTAGCGGGGGGCCCGCAGATACGCAGTATTTT
TRBJ2-2 TRBV4-3 few - CASSQDWSGTGLGGELFF TGCGCCAGCAGCCAAGATTGGTCGGGAACCGGTTTGGGTGGGGAGCTGTTTTTT
TRBJ2-7 TRBV5-8 - TRBD1 CASWRGTGGSYEQYF TGTGCCAGCTGGCGGGGGACAGGGGGCTCCTACGAGCAGTACTTC
TRBJ2-1 TRBV2 few TRBD2 CASSEAGTSGGPLYNEQFF TGTGCCAGCAGTGAAGCGGGTACTAGCGGGGGACCTCTCTACAATGAGCAGTTCTTC
TRBJ2-7 TRBV7-9 - - CASSYPPGFEQYF TGTGCCAGCAGCTACCCCCCAGGGTTTGAGCAGTACTTC
TRBJ2-7 TRBV6-5 - TRBD1 CASSYSSGGRYEQYF TGTGCCAGCAGTTACTCGTCAGGGGGCCGATACGAGCAGTACTTC
TRBJ1-1 TRBV9 - TRBD1 CASSVELSDRAAFF TGTGCCAGCAGCGTAGAACTCTCGGACAGGGCAGCTTTCTTT
TRBJ2-7 TRBV2 - TRBD1 CASSVRQGKGEQYF TGTGCCAGCAGTGTAAGACAGGGAAAGGGGGAGCAGTACTTC
TRBJ2-3 TRBV4-3 - - CASSPGVSTDTQYF TGCGCCAGCAGCCCGGGGGTTAGCACAGATACGCAGTATTTT
TRBJ2-4 TRBV19 - - CASSKSGQQNIQYF TGTGCCAGTAGTAAGTCAGGCCAGCAAAACATTCAGTACTTC
TRBJ1-5 TRBV27 - - CASRRTANSNQPQHF TGTGCCAGCAGGCGGACAGCTAATAGCAATCAGCCCCAGCATTTT
TRBJ2-1 TRBV6-4 - TRBD2 CASSEFERGKGNEQFF TGTGCCAGCAGTGAATTCGAGCGGGGGAAGGGCAATGAGCAGTTCTTC
TRBJ2-7 TRBV5-6 - - CASSFAGPLHEQYF TGTGCCAGCAGCTTTGCAGGCCCCCTCCACGAGCAGTACTTC
TRBJ1-2 TRBV9 - TRBD1 CASSHMTGPVYGYTF TGTGCCAGCAGCCATATGACAGGGCCCGTCTATGGCTACACCTTC
TRBJ1-6 TRBV5-6 few - CASSFVSSRSGSPLHF TGTGCCAGCAGCTTCGTTTCTAGTCGTTCGGGGTCACCCCTCCACTTT
TRBJ2-5 TRBV7-3 few - CASSPSTSRGAGLETQYF TGTGCCAGCAGCCCATCTACCTCCAGGGGTGCGGGTTTGGAGACCCAGTACTTC
TRBJ2-7 TRBV5-1 - TRBD1 CASSWRQGSEQYF TGCGCCAGCAGCTGGAGACAGGGTAGCGAGCAGTACTTC
TRBJ2-3 TRBV7-9 - TRBD1 CASSLRTGGTDTQYF TGTGCCAGCAGCTTACGGACAGGGGGCACAGATACGCAGTATTTT
TRBJ1-5 TRBV7-9 - - CASSPDSRLESNQPQHF TGTGCCAGCAGCCCCGACAGTAGATTGGAAAGCAATCAGCCCCAGCATTTT
TRBJ2-7 TRBV2 - - CASSVEQGYEQYF TGTGCCAGCAGTGTAGAACAGGGCTACGAGCAGTACTTC
TRBJ1-3 TRBV13 few - CASVYRASGNTIYF TGTGCCAGCGTATACAGGGCTTCTGGAAACACCATATATTTT
TRBJ2-1 TRBV5-1 - - CASSLESGDVDEQFF TGCGCCAGCAGCTTGGAATCCGGGGATGTGGATGAGCAGTTCTTC
TRBJ2-7 TRBV5-1 - - CASSMDNTKYYF TGCGCCAGCAGCATGGACAACACCAAGTATTACTTC
TRBJ1-2 TRBV6-5 - TRBD1 CASRSTGFGYGYTF TGTGCCAGCAGATCGACAGGGTTCGGATATGGCTACACCTTC
TRBJ1-5 TRBV19 - - CASSPRRARADQPQHF TGTGCCAGTAGTCCCCGAAGGGCCAGGGCTGATCAGCCCCAGCATTTT
TRBJ1-2 TRBV4-2 - TRBD1 CASSQDLRATGDRYGYTF TGTGCCAGCAGCCAAGATCTTAGAGCGACAGGGGATAGGTATGGCTACACCTTC
TRBJ1-2 TRBV2 - - CASVKGGTNYGYTF TGTGCCAGCGTAAAGGGGGGGACAAACTATGGCTACACCTTC
TRBJ2-7 TRBV5-1 - - CASSQRGNSYEQYF TGCGCCAGCAGTCAACGGGGGAACTCCTACGAGCAGTACTTC
TRBJ2-5 TRBV11-3 - TRBD1 CASSLGTEETQYF TGTGCCAGCAGCCTCGGGACAGAAGAGACCCAGTACTTC
TRBJ1-2 TRBV29-1 - - CSVEAGVPLYGYTF TGCAGCGTTGAGGCAGGGGTTCCTCTATATGGCTACACCTTC
TRBJ2-2 TRBV6-6 - - CASSYYVGTNTGELFF TGTGCCAGCAGTTACTACGTGGGCACGAACACCGGGGAGCTGTTTTTT
TRBJ2-7 TRBV27 - TRBD2 CASAGGAYEQYF TGTGCCAGTGCGGGGGGGGCCTACGAGCAGTACTTC
TRBJ1-2 TRBV12-5 - - CASGFPGIGYTF TGTGCTAGTGGTTTCCCAGGGATTGGCTACACCTTC